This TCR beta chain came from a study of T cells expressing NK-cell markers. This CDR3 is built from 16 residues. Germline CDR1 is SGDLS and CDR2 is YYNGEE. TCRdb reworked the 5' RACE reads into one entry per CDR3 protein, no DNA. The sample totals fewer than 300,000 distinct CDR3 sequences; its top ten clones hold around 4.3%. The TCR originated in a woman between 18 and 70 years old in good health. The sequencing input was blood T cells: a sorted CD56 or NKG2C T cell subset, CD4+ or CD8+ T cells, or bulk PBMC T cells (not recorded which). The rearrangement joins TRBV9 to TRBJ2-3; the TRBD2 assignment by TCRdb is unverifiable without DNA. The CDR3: CASSVGTSGRTDTQYF.